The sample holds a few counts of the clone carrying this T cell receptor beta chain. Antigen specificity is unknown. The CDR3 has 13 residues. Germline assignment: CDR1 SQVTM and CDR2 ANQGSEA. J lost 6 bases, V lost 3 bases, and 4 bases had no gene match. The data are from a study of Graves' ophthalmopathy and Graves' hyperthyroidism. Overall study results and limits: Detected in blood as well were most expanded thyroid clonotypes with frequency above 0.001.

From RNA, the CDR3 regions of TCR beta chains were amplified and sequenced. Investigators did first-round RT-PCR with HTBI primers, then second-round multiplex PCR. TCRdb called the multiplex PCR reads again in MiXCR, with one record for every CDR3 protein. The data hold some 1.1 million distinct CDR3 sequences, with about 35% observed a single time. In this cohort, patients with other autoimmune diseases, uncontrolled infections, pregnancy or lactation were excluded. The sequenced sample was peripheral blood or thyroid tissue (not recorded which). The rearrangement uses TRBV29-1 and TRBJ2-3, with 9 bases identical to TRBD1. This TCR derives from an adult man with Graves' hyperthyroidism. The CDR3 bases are TGCAGCGTTGAGGGACAGGGAGGGGATACGCAGTATTTT. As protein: CSVEGQGGDTQYF.